These 14 T cell receptor beta chains originate from one sample sequenced in a study of cytomegalovirus exposure and HLA in healthy donors. The PCR ran on 60 Vbeta and 13 Jbeta primers. This table comes from immunoSEQ multiplex PCR, and its TCRdb copy is limited to in-frame clones, with some not included. The table shows about 89,000 clones, with roughly 69% occurring only once. Sequencing used PBMCs. Source of these receptors: a woman aged 25 to 39 in good health and CMV-seronegative.

The chain employs TRBV2 and TRBJ1-5, with 8 bases aligning to TRBD1. Trimming took 6 bases from V and 4 from J; bases not matched to a gene: 14. The CDR3 loop spans 17 amino acids. Per the germline V gene, CDR1 is SNHLY and CDR2 is FYNNEI. The CDR3 DNA follows: TGTGCCAGCAGGGGAGAGACAGGGGCGGATAGGAATCAGCCCCAGCATTTT. Its protein is CASRGETGADRNQPQHF.

The rearrangement links TRBV27 to TRBJ1-5; tentative D call: TRBD1 (6 bases). Germline CDR1 is MNHEY and CDR2 is SMNVEV (reference sequence). With 8 bases removed from V and 4 bases from J, the gap between germline ends came to 12 bases. CDR3 size: 13 residues. In DNA form, the CDR3 reads TGTGCCAGCTCACACAGGGCTAATCAGCCCCAGCATTTT. Translated, it gives CASSHRANQPQHF.

This chain uses TRBV5-1 with TRBJ1-1; 10 nucleotides match TRBD1. CDR1 and CDR2 (germline): SGHRS, YFSETQ. The CDR3 totals 13 residues. V gave up 4 bases and J gave up 7 bases; unmatched junction bases: 4. Here the CDR3 reads CASSGGQGVEAFF. DNA of the CDR3: TGCGCCAGCAGCGGCGGACAGGGGGTTGAAGCTTTCTTT.

The rearrangement joins TRBV27 to TRBJ1-6, with TRBD1 matching over 8 bases. Trimming removed 6 bases from V and 7 bases from J; junction bases left unmatched: 8. Germline V lookup: CDR1 MNHEY, CDR2 SMNVEV (reference sequence). The CDR3 is made up of 15 amino acids. The CDR3 nucleotides read TGTGCCAGCAGCGACAGGGGTTGGAGCAATTCACCCCTCCACTTT. It codes for CASSDRGWSNSPLHF.

V is TRBV30 and J is TRBJ2-4, with TRBD1 identical over 7 bases. After removal of 6 bases from V and 2 bases from J, the junction contained 13 bases not matched to a gene. The CDR3 loop spans 16 amino acids. The germline gives CDR1 GTSNPN, CDR2 SVGIG (reference sequence). The CDR3 loop is CACVTGSDLSKNIQYF. CDR3 nucleotide sequence: TGTGCCTGCGTGACAGGGTCTGATTTATCCAAAAACATTCAGTACTTC. Combining the CDR3 with reference TRBV30 and TRBJ2-4 gives the whole variable domain SQTIHQWPATLVQPVGSPLSLECTVEGTSNPNLYWYRQAAGRGLQLLFYSVGIGQISSEVPQNLSASRPQDRQFILSSKKLLLSDSGFYLCACVTGSDLSKNIQYFGAGTRLSVL.

The count of this clone is one. This sequence joins TRBV6-1 and TRBJ1-2; 7 bases match TRBD1. The CDR3 is 16 amino acids. Germline V gene data show CDR1 as MNHNS and CDR2 as SASEGT. After removal of 0 bases from V and 5 bases from J, the junction contained 9 bases not matched to a gene. The CDR3 loop is CASSEASGQRFYGYTF. The CDR3 DNA is TGTGCCAGCAGTGAAGCCTCGGGACAGAGATTTTATGGCTACACCTTC.

The chain combines TRBV6-1 with TRBJ2-5; no clear D. The CDR3 spans 12 residues. Germline V CDR1 and CDR2: MNHNS, SASEGT. V was clipped by 8 bases and J by 6 bases, with 13 bases between them. CDR3 sequence (DNA): TGTGCCAGCCCGGCCGCGGAACAGACCCAGTACTTC. Protein product: CASPAAEQTQYF.

Points on this clone: The identical CDR3 is also encoded by other nucleotide sequences in the sample. The V and J genes are TRBV5-1 and TRBJ2-5; perhaps TRBD1 as D (5 bases). Germline V gives CDR1 SGHRS, CDR2 YFSETQ. This CDR3 contains 14 residues. V was pared by 0 bases and J by 5 bases, with 11 bases between. This chain's CDR3 is CASSLEGVRETQYF. CDR3 nucleotides: TGCGCCAGCAGCTTGGAAGGGGTTCGGGAGACCCAGTACTTC.

The CDR3 is CASSRGVEGGETQYF. The CDR3 region has the DNA TGTGCCAGTTCACGAGGTGTTGAGGGTGGAGAGACCCAGTACTTC. The chain uses TRBV4-2 and TRBJ2-5; tentatively, D is TRBD2 (5 bases). The CDR3 has 15 residues. Trimming removed 9 bases from V and 4 bases from J, with 21 bases in between. CDR1 is LGHNA, CDR2 YNFKEQ, per germline.

This rearrangement joins TRBV5-8 to TRBJ1-2, with a weak D call TRBD1 (6 bases). The germline gives CDR1 SGHTS, CDR2 YDEGEE. V lost 1 base and J lost 10, with 14 bases in between. The length of the CDR3 is 13 residues. Here the CDR3 reads CASSLQGHIDYTF. In DNA form, the CDR3 reads TGTGCCAGCAGCTTGCAGGGACATATTGACTACACCTTC.

The J gene is TRBJ2-5, the V gene TRBV11-2; tentatively, D is TRBD2 (6 bases). CDR3 size: 13 residues. In germline, CDR1 is SGHAT, CDR2 FQNNGV. V was pared by 6 bases and J by 5 bases, with 13 bases between. CDR3 loop: CASRATSYETQYF. CDR3 DNA: TGTGCCAGCAGAGCTACTAGCTATGAGACCCAGTACTTC.

This chain joins TRBV19 and TRBJ1-2, with D maybe TRBD1 (5 bases). The V gene lost 0 bases and the J gene lost 5 bases, with 10 bases spanning the gap. CDR3 length equals 14 residues. CDR1 LNHDA and CDR2 SQIVND come from the germline V gene (reference sequence). CDR3 amino acids: CASSIDLEGYGYTF. The CDR3 DNA is TGTGCCAGTAGTATAGATCTGGAGGGGTATGGCTACACCTTC. Full variable domain (remainder filled in from reference TRBV19 and TRBJ1-2): DGGITQSPKYLFRKEGQNVTLSCEQNLNHDAMYWYRQDPGQGLRLIYYSQIVNDFQKGDIAEGYSVSREKKESFPLTVTSAQKNPTAFYLCASSIDLEGYGYTFGSGTRLTVV.

The chain carries TRBV10-3 and TRBJ2-6; tentative D call: TRBD1 (6 bases). Germline CDR1 ENHRY, CDR2 SYGVKD. Trimming pared 10 bases from V and 1 base from J, leaving 14 bases between. The length of the CDR3 is 15 residues. The chain's CDR3 is CATLRGSSGANVLTF. CDR3 nucleotide sequence: TGTGCCACCCTCAGGGGCTCTTCTGGGGCCAACGTCCTGACTTTC.

J is TRBJ2-2 and V is TRBV7-8; 9 bases match TRBD2. The CDR3 has 19 amino acids. The J segment lost 1 base and the V segment lost 2 bases, leaving 11 bases of the junction unmatched. Germline V lookup: CDR1 SGHVS, CDR2 FQNEAQ. The CDR3 bases are TGTGCCAGCAGCTTAATCGGCCTAAGCGGGGGGAAGAACACCGGGGAGCTGTTTTTT. Translating gives CASSLIGLSGGKNTGELFF.